These 19 T cell receptor beta chains share one sample of origin, sequenced in a study of T cell responses to AZD1222 COVID-19 vaccine. Clones were sequenced by immunoSEQ multiplex PCR, and TCRdb holds only the in-frame ones, with some missing. Here the sample spans 15,000 to 20,000 clones, nearly 90% being singletons. Sequencing was performed on peripheral blood, taken 28 days after the second AZD1222 dose. The receptors come from an adult who received the AZD1222 COVID-19 vaccine.

The chain carries TRBV5-6 and TRBJ2-5, with a weak D call TRBD2 (6 bases). The CDR3 extends over 13 amino acids. V shed 4 bases and J shed 6 bases, with 13 bases lying between them. Germline V gene data show CDR1 as SGHDT and CDR2 as YYEEEE. Here the CDR3 DNA reads TGTGCCAGCAGCCCCGCGGGGCTCCAGACCCAGTACTTC. This codes for CASSPAGLQTQYF.

V usage is TRBV6-5 and J usage is TRBJ1-5; D possibly corresponds to TRBD1 (5 bases). Per germline, CDR1 MNHEY and CDR2 SVGAGI. V was cut by 8 bases and J by 4 bases, with 18 bases left in between. The CDR3 has 15 amino acids. DNA of the CDR3: TGTGCCAGCGATTCGGGGAGGGGTTTTAATCAGCCCCAGCATTTT. Translating gives CASDSGRGFNQPQHF.

The J gene is TRBJ2-5, the V gene TRBV7-2, with 7 bases that match TRBD2. Germline CDR1 SGHTA, CDR2 FQGNSA. The CDR3 runs to 15 residues. Trimming took 4 bases from V and 3 from J; bases not matched to a gene: 8. CDR3 region: CASSSLGLTEETQYF. For the CDR3, the DNA is TGTGCCAGCAGCTCCTTGGGACTAACAGAAGAGACCCAGTACTTC.

This clone was recorded only once. The rearrangement joins TRBV29-1 to TRBJ2-3, with no clear D. With 3 bases removed from V and 4 bases from J, the gap between germline ends came to 11 bases. Looked up from germline, CDR1 is SQVTM and CDR2 is ANQGSEA. The CDR3 covers 13 residues. The CDR3 nucleotides read TGCAGCGTTGAGTACCAGTCGTCAGATACGCAGTATTTT. Translated, it gives CSVEYQSSDTQYF.

The chain links TRBV27 to TRBJ2-2; 8 bases match TRBD2. The length of the CDR3 is 16 residues. V was clipped by 6 bases and J by 4 bases; unmatched bases: 10. Germline CDR1 reads MNHEY; CDR2 reads SMNVEV (reference sequence). The CDR3 nucleotides read TGTGCCAGCAGCCCCAGCGGGAGCGCAATCACCGGGGAGCTGTTTTTT. Translation: CASSPSGSAITGELFF.

This clone occurred a few times. The chain couples TRBV28 to TRBJ1-6, with no clear D. Germline CDR1 MDHEN, CDR2 SYDVKM. This CDR3 is built from 13 residues. With 4 bases removed from V and 5 bases from J, the gap between germline ends came to 6 bases. The CDR3 DNA reads as TGTGCCAGCAGTTCCGAGAATAATTCACCCCTCCACTTT. It codes for CASSSENNSPLHF.

The chain is built from TRBV9 and TRBJ2-3; D is uncertain. The CDR3 runs to 13 residues. The germline CDR1 and CDR2 sequences are SGDLS and YYNGEE. Trimming shortened V by 0 bases and J by 4 bases, and 6 bases separated the two germline ends. CDR3 sequence: CASSVAGPDTQYF. DNA of the CDR3: TGTGCCAGCAGCGTAGCTGGACCAGATACGCAGTATTTT.

V gene TRBV3-1 (or the pseudogene TRBV3-2) combines with J gene TRBJ1-5; D gene unclear. The CDR3 runs to 13 residues. V dropped 6 bases and J dropped 4 bases, with 10 bases sitting between them. Germline CDR1 LGHDT, CDR2 YNNKEL (reference sequence). The CDR3 here is CASSLGRNQPQHF. The CDR3 region has the DNA TGTGCCAGCAGTCTGGGCCGGAATCAGCCCCAGCATTTT.

V and J are TRBV19 and TRBJ2-5, with 7 positions matching TRBD2. The ends lost 5 bases at V and 4 bases at J; junction bases unmatched: 10. Germline loops: CDR1 LNHDA, CDR2 SQIVND (reference sequence). This CDR3 has 15 residues. The CDR3 region is CASSAGRGIGETQYF. CDR3 nucleotide sequence: TGTGCCAGTAGTGCGGGGCGGGGGATTGGAGAGACCCAGTACTTC.

The sample holds one count of this clone. The chain uses TRBV15 and TRBJ2-3, with D uncertain. V was pared by 4 bases and J by 4 bases, with 9 bases between. The CDR3 loop spans 13 amino acids. From germline, CDR1 is LNHNV and CDR2 YYDKDF (reference sequence). CDR3 residues: CATSTLTADTQYF. CDR3 nucleotides: TGTGCCACCAGCACGCTTACCGCAGATACGCAGTATTTT.

This sequence joins TRBV5-5 and TRBJ1-6, with a weak D call TRBD1 (5 bases). V lost 0 bases and J lost 10, with 14 bases in between. From germline, CDR1 is SGHKS and CDR2 YYEKEE (reference sequence). The CDR3 spans 15 residues. The CDR3: CASSLAAQGWSPLHF. In DNA form, the CDR3 reads TGTGCCAGCAGCTTGGCCGCGCAGGGATGGTCACCCCTCCACTTT. The full variable domain, in which reference TRBV5-5 and TRBJ1-6 provide the parts outside the CDR3, is DAGVTQSPTHLIKTRGQQVTLRCSPISGHKSVSWYQQVLGQGPQFIFQYYEKEERGRGNFPDRFSARQFPNYSSELNVNALLLGDSALYLCASSLAAQGWSPLHFGNGTRLTVT.

J is TRBJ1-6 and V is TRBV2; D remains ambiguous. The V end was cut by 10 bases, the J end by 9 bases, with 19 bases between. The germline gives CDR1 SNHLY, CDR2 FYNNEI. The CDR3 covers 14 residues. CDR3 DNA: TGTGCCACCACAGCAGTGATGGAGGGTTCACCCCTCCACTTT. Translated: CATTAVMEGSPLHF.

The CDR3 is CASSPHLGQGTDTQYF. The CDR3 nucleotides read TGTGCCAGCAGCCCGCATTTGGGACAGGGGACAGATACGCAGTATTTT. This chain links TRBV14 with TRBJ2-3, with TRBD1 matching 10 bases. The germline V gene encodes CDR1 SGHDN and CDR2 FVKESK. The CDR3 contains 16 residues. V lost 4 bases and J lost 3; bases outside the gene matches: 7. Full variable domain (outside the CDR3, taken from reference TRBV14 and TRBJ2-3): EAGVTQFPSHSVIEKGQTVTLRCDPISGHDNLYWYRRVMGKEIKFLLHFVKESKQDESGMPNNRFLAERTGGTYSTLKVQPAELEDSGVYFCASSPHLGQGTDTQYFGPGTRLTVL.

A few counts support this clone. V usage is TRBV24-1 and J usage is TRBJ2-2; D is perhaps TRBD1 or TRBD2 (6 bases each). Trimming shortened V by 4 bases and J by 2 bases, and 13 bases separated the two germline ends. The CDR3 spans 16 residues. Germline V CDR1 and CDR2: KGHDR, SFDVKD. As DNA, the CDR3 is TGTGCCACCAGTGAGGGGGGCGGCTCCAACACCGGGGAGCTGTTTTTT. As protein: CATSEGGGSNTGELFF.

The J gene is TRBJ1-1, the V gene TRBV28, with unresolved D. The germline gives CDR1 MDHEN, CDR2 SYDVKM. There are 14 residues in the CDR3. The V end lost 5 bases, the J end lost 5 bases, and 15 bases lay between the germline ends. CDR3 nucleotides: TGTGCCAGCAGTCGACCCGACGATCGGACTGAAGCTTTCTTT. Its translation is CASSRPDDRTEAFF. Full variable domain (missing parts from reference TRBV28 and TRBJ1-1): DVKVTQSSRYLVKRTGEKVFLECVQDMDHENMFWYRQDPGLGLRLIYFSYDVKMKEKGDIPEGYSVSREKKERFSLILESASTNQTSMYLCASSRPDDRTEAFFGQGTRLTVV.

The genes are TRBV5-1 and TRBJ1-1; TRBD1 aligns across 7 bases. The CDR3 has 14 residues. The junction had 6 bases not matched to a gene; V was cut back by 0 bases and J by 7 bases. The V gene's germline CDR1 is SGHRS and CDR2 YFSETQ. The CDR3 bases are TGCGCCAGCAGCTTGGACCTTCAGGGGGATGAAGCTTTCTTT. Its protein product is CASSLDLQGDEAFF.

The CDR3 sequence: CASSFTKGQLDYEQYF. The CDR3 DNA follows: TGTGCCAGCAGTTTTACTAAGGGACAGTTAGACTACGAGCAGTACTTC. The chain recombines TRBV28 with TRBJ2-7, with 7 bases aligning to TRBD1. This CDR3 is 16 amino acids long. With V trimmed by 3 bases and J by 3 bases, 11 bases remained unmatched. Germline V lookup: CDR1 MDHEN, CDR2 SYDVKM.

The chain recombines TRBV19 with TRBJ2-5, with a possible D match to TRBD2 (5 bases). The V end lost 4 bases, the J end lost 0 bases, and 15 bases lay between the germline ends. Germline CDR1 and CDR2: LNHDA and SQIVND (reference sequence). The CDR3 has 16 residues. The DNA for the CDR3 is TGTGCCAGTAGTACCCGGGGAACGAGGGACCAAGAGACCCAGTACTTC. It specifies CASSTRGTRDQETQYF.

By frequency in the sample, this clone is medium-sized. V gene TRBV9 combines with J gene TRBJ2-2; D perhaps matches TRBD2 (6 bases). This CDR3 contains 15 residues. Germline CDR1 SGDLS, CDR2 YYNGEE. V gave up 3 bases and J gave up 2 bases, with 11 bases separating them. The CDR3 nucleotides are TGTGCCAGCAGCGACTCGGGACTCAACACCGGGGAGCTGTTTTTT. Residues: CASSDSGLNTGELFF. Complete variable domain (other parts from reference TRBV9 and TRBJ2-2): DSGVTQTPKHLITATGQRVTLRCSPRSGDLSVYWYQQSLDQGLQFLIQYYNGEERAKGNILERFSAQQFPDLHSELNLSSLELGDSALYFCASSDSGLNTGELFFGEGSRLTVL.